The 30 T cell receptor beta chains below all came from one sample that was sequenced in a study of blood T cell repertoires in COVID-19 (dated by TCRdb to 2020 to 2022). The library was built by means of the immunoSEQ multiplex PCR assay. This immuneACCESS table, as held by TCRdb, lists in-frame sequences with V and J called but not all clones. Of the missing ones, under half trace to an unresolved V gene in checked studies; the others have no known cause. In all, the sample holds more than 200,000 clones, and around 89% of those were seen once. Of the sample, less than 2% falls within the top ten clones. Sequenced input: peripheral blood. The receptors come from an older man with acute or convalescent COVID-19.

The chain combines TRBV3-1 (or the pseudogene TRBV3-2) with TRBJ2-5; the match to TRBD2 covers 9 bases. In germline, CDR1 is LGHDT, CDR2 YNNKEL (reference sequence). V dropped 0 bases and J dropped 5; count of bases not matched to a gene: 7. The CDR3 spans 16 residues. The CDR3 DNA reads as TGTGCCAGCAGCCAAGATTGGCGGGAGGGGGTGGAGACCCAGTACTTC. This codes for CASSQDWREGVETQYF.

The chain couples TRBV6-4 to TRBJ1-4; 9 nucleotides agree with TRBD1. Germline trimming cut 7 bases from V and 3 bases from J; bases unmatched to any gene: 15. CDR1 and CDR2 from the germline V gene are MRHNA and SNTAGT. The CDR3 loop spans 18 amino acids. CDR3 nucleotide sequence: TGTGCCAGCACCTACAGGGGGCGCGGGTATGGGCCTAATGAAAAACTGTTTTTT. Translated: CASTYRGRGYGPNEKLFF.

The chain combines TRBV9 with TRBJ2-7, with 9 bases aligning to TRBD1. Germline CDR1 reads SGDLS; CDR2 reads YYNGEE. V lost 2 bases, J lost 6 bases, and 3 bases stayed unmatched. This CDR3 is built from 13 residues. The CDR3 loop reads CASSVGQGSEQYF. In DNA form, the CDR3 reads TGTGCCAGCAGCGTCGGACAGGGGAGCGAGCAGTACTTC.

The genes are TRBV18 and TRBJ2-1, with 8 bases that match TRBD1. The CDR3 is made up of 17 amino acids. V shed 3 bases, J shed 5 bases, and the junction held 12 bases outside the gene matches. Looked up from germline, CDR1 is KGHSH and CDR2 is LQKENI. This CDR3 is CASSPPPSTGADNEQFF. The CDR3 DNA is TGTGCCAGCTCACCGCCGCCGTCGACAGGGGCGGACAATGAGCAGTTCTTC.

About this clone itself: At one end the junction does not follow the germline gene, possibly because of a read error. The rearrangement joins TRBV3-1 (or the pseudogene TRBV3-2) to TRBJ2-1; weak D call: TRBD1 (5 bases). Per the germline V gene, CDR1 is LGHDT and CDR2 is YNNKEL (reference sequence). CDR3 length equals 16 residues. DNA for the CDR3: TGTGCCAGCAGTCAAGATTTTTGGACAACGAACAATGAGCAGTTCTTC. It translates to CASSQDFWTTNNEQFF.

The CDR3 DNA follows: TGTGCCAGTAGTACCTCAGGGGTCAATCAGCCCCAGCATTTT. This encodes CASSTSGVNQPQHF. This rearrangement joins TRBV19 to TRBJ1-5, with D perhaps matching TRBD1 (6 bases). The germline CDR1 and CDR2 sequences are LNHDA and SQIVND (reference sequence). Trimming shortened V by 4 bases and J by 3 bases, and 10 bases separated the two germline ends. CDR3 size: 14 residues.

The V and J genes are TRBV30 and TRBJ1-3, with D unresolved. The germline V and J ends were trimmed by 2 bases and 4 bases, with 9 bases remaining between them. This CDR3 comprises 13 residues. Germline V lookup: CDR1 GTSNPN, CDR2 SVGIG (reference sequence). In nucleotides, the CDR3 is TGTGCCTGGAGTCCTCCGGGGGGAAACACCATATATTTT. Its protein is CAWSPPGGNTIYF.

The CDR3 here is CSASPRTGEMEYF. In DNA form, the CDR3 reads TGCAGTGCTAGTCCTAGGACAGGGGAAATGGAGTACTTC. The V gene is TRBV20-1, the J gene TRBJ2-7; 9 bases line up with TRBD1. The ends lost 3 bases at V and 11 bases at J; junction bases unmatched: 11. The CDR3 consists of 13 residues. The germline CDR1 and CDR2 sequences are DFQATT and SNEGSKA (reference sequence).

This clone has a handful of counts. V is TRBV6-4 and J is TRBJ2-1, with TRBD2 as a possible D gene (5 bases). The CDR3 has 13 residues. V lost 9 bases to trimming and J lost 6 bases, with 15 bases between them. Germline V gene data show CDR1 as MRHNA and CDR2 as SNTAGT. The CDR3 bases are TGTGCCAGGAGGGATCGGGCTCGCAATGAGCAGTTCTTC. Protein product: CARRDRARNEQFF.

The V call is TRBV28, the J call TRBJ2-5; D may be TRBD1 (6 bases). The CDR3 spans 16 residues. Germline V CDR1 and CDR2: MDHEN, SYDVKM. V lost 2 bases to trimming and J lost 4 bases, with 17 bases between them. The CDR3 loop is CASSLPGTTVPETQYF. The CDR3 coding sequence is TGTGCCAGCAGTTTACCCGGGACAACGGTTCCAGAGACCCAGTACTTC.

The chain has TRBV12-3 or TRBV12-4 and TRBJ2-2; D unresolved. The length of the CDR3 is 12 residues. V lost 6 bases to trimming and J lost 4 bases, with 6 bases between them. CDR3 amino acids: CASSSLTGELFF. In DNA, the CDR3 is TGTGCCAGCAGCTCCCTCACCGGGGAGCTGTTTTTT.

The rearrangement links TRBV6-6 to TRBJ2-2, with D possibly being TRBD1 (5 bases). Trimming removed 4 bases at V and 4 bases at J, with 10 bases between. Germline-derived CDR1 and CDR2 are MNHNY and SVGAGI (reference sequence). CDR3 size: 14 residues. This CDR3 is CASSSNRLTGELFF. As DNA, the CDR3 is TGTGCCAGCAGTTCGAACAGGCTCACCGGGGAGCTGTTTTTT.

This rearrangement joins TRBV6-2 or TRBV6-3 to TRBJ1-1; D gene uncertain. Looked up from germline, CDR1 is MNHEY and CDR2 is SVGEGT. The V gene lost 2 bases and the J gene lost 5 bases, with 15 bases spanning the gap. The CDR3 is 15 residues long. CDR3 region: CASSYVGNLRTEAFF. The CDR3 bases are TGTGCCAGCAGTTACGTGGGTAACCTGCGGACTGAAGCTTTCTTT.

The chain is built from TRBV15 and TRBJ1-5; tentative D call: TRBD1 (5 bases). This CDR3 is built from 15 residues. V was shortened by 5 bases and J by 2 bases, with 13 bases between the two germline ends. Germline V gene sequence: CDR1 LNHNV, CDR2 YYDKDF (reference sequence). In DNA form, the CDR3 reads TGTGCCACCAGCCCCCGGGGGGAACGCAATCAGCCCCAGCATTTT. Amino acids: CATSPRGERNQPQHF.

The chain has TRBV6-5 and TRBJ2-7; D unclear. This CDR3 region has 13 residues. The ends were cut back, 8 bases at V and 3 bases at J, with 14 bases in the middle. The germline V gene encodes CDR1 MNHEY and CDR2 SVGAGI. The CDR3 nucleotides are TGTGCCAGCTCCAGGCCTCCTAACTACGAGCAGTACTTC. Translated, it gives CASSRPPNYEQYF.

This chain joins TRBV24-1 and TRBJ2-3, with 8 bases aligning to TRBD2. Unmatched junction bases numbered 4, after V lost 1 base and J lost 5 bases. The CDR3 has 15 residues. In germline, CDR1 is KGHDR, CDR2 SFDVKD. The CDR3 here is CATSDLAGVKDTQYF. The CDR3 DNA follows: TGTGCCACCAGTGATTTAGCGGGAGTAAAAGATACGCAGTATTTT.

This chain joins TRBV5-4 and TRBJ1-2, with D unresolved. Germline lookup yields CDR1 SGHNT and CDR2 YYREEE (reference sequence). CDR3 size: 12 residues. V was shortened by 1 base and J by 10 bases, with 11 bases between the two germline ends. The CDR3 region has the DNA TGTGCCAGCAGCTTGTTGATCGGGGACTACACCTTC. The encoded protein is CASSLLIGDYTF.

The chain links TRBV7-2 to TRBJ2-1; TRBD2 aligns across 13 bases. With 3 bases clipped from V and 8 bases from J, the junction kept 7 bases outside the gene matches. Germline values: CDR1 SGHTA, CDR2 FQGNSA. CDR3 size: 16 residues. The CDR3 nucleotides read TGTGCCAGCAGCTTCCCCCGGACTAGCGGGAGATATGAGCAGTTCTTC. Translated: CASSFPRTSGRYEQFF. Looking up the rest from reference TRBV7-2 and TRBJ2-1 gives the full variable domain: GAGVSQSPSNKVTEKGKDVELRCDPISGHTALYWYRQSLGQGLEFLIYFQGNSAPDKSGLPSDRFSAERTGGSVSTLTIQRTQQEDSAVYLCASSFPRTSGRYEQFFGPGTRLTVL.

The chain employs TRBV19 and TRBJ2-7; 9 bases match TRBD1. The V gene's germline CDR1 is LNHDA and CDR2 SQIVND (reference sequence). The junction had 14 bases not matched to a gene; V was cut back by 5 bases and J by 6 bases. This CDR3 comprises 16 residues. As DNA, the CDR3 is TGTGCCAGTAGTCACACCCAGGGACAGGGTTTGGGCGAGCAGTACTTC. This codes for CASSHTQGQGLGEQYF.

This chain links TRBV14 with TRBJ1-1; D is possibly TRBD1 (6 bases). The CDR3 is 12 residues long. V gave up 1 base and J gave up 12 bases, with 12 bases separating them. Germline CDR1 reads SGHDN; CDR2 reads FVKESK. The CDR3 coding sequence is TGTGCCAGCAGCCAAGGAGTTGGACAGACTTTCTTT. Amino acids: CASSQGVGQTFF.

This chain links TRBV19 with TRBJ2-3, with D uncertain. This CDR3 comprises 16 residues. The germline V and J ends were trimmed by 6 bases and 4 bases, with 20 bases remaining between them. From germline, CDR1 is LNHDA and CDR2 SQIVND (reference sequence). The CDR3: CASRTSASVVADTQYF. In nucleotides, the CDR3 is TGTGCCAGTAGGACTTCAGCGTCAGTGGTGGCAGATACGCAGTATTTT.

The CDR3 DNA is TGTGCCAGCAGCAACGGACAGGGGGGGGCCTACGAGCAGTACTTC. It yields the protein CASSNGQGGAYEQYF. The chain has TRBV21-1 and TRBJ2-7; TRBD1 was called by the table and not checked on the DNA. TRBV21-1 is a pseudogene locus. The CDR3 consists of 15 residues.

Turning to this clone: Other DNA sequences in the sample encode the same CDR3. The genes are TRBV9 and TRBJ2-1; 10 bases agree with TRBD2. V lost 1 base to trimming and J lost 5 bases; unmatched junction nucleotides: 6. The CDR3 runs 16 residues. Germline assignment: CDR1 SGDLS and CDR2 YYNGEE. DNA for the CDR3: TGTGCCAGCAGCGTAACCCTAGCGGGAGTTAACAATGAGCAGTTCTTC. Residues: CASSVTLAGVNNEQFF. The full variable domain, its missing parts supplied by reference TRBV9 and TRBJ2-1, is DSGVTQTPKHLITATGQRVTLRCSPRSGDLSVYWYQQSLDQGLQFLIQYYNGEERAKGNILERFSAQQFPDLHSELNLSSLELGDSALYFCASSVTLAGVNNEQFFGPGTRLTVL.

The CDR3 DNA is TGTGCCAGCAGCCTTCTAGGAGAGACGTACTTC. It is translated as CASSLLGETYF. This chain joins TRBV6-5 and TRBJ2-7; no reliable D call. Germline V gene data show CDR1 as MNHEY and CDR2 as SVGAGI. Trimming took off 6 bases at V and 12 bases at J, with 15 bases between the two ends. This CDR3 comprises 11 residues.

The chain carries TRBV7-8 and TRBJ1-4, with 10 bases that match TRBD1. V was pared by 1 base and J by 8 bases, with 7 bases of the junction left unmatched. Germline V gives CDR1 SGHVS, CDR2 FQNEAQ. The CDR3 covers 16 residues. CDR3 residues: CASSLEPTGGGEKLFF. CDR3 coding DNA: TGTGCCAGCAGCTTAGAGCCGACAGGGGGCGGGGAAAAACTGTTTTTT.

The chain links TRBV7-2 to TRBJ2-1; TRBD1 matches at 7 bases. J gave up 1 base and V 3 bases, and 6 bases lay outside the gene matches. The CDR3 has 16 residues. CDR1 is SGHTA, CDR2 FQGNSA, per germline. The CDR3 DNA is TGTGCCAGCAGCTTGGTACAGGGGCTATCCTACAATGAGCAGTTCTTC. It is translated as CASSLVQGLSYNEQFF.

The chain links TRBV24-1 to TRBJ2-2; TRBD1 agrees at 8 bases. Trimming removed 10 bases from V and 3 bases from J; junction bases left unmatched: 3. CDR1 is KGHDR, CDR2 SFDVKD, per germline. There are 13 residues in the CDR3. CDR3: CATSDRDTGELFF. The CDR3 nucleotides read TGTGCCACGTCGGACAGGGACACCGGGGAGCTGTTTTTT.

The chain has TRBV29-1 and TRBJ1-4; D is unresolved. The CDR3 runs to 15 residues. The V and J ends lost 0 bases and 3 bases respectively, with 11 bases between them. CDR1 SQVTM and CDR2 ANQGSEA come from the germline V gene. The CDR3 protein is CSVEDQRGPNEKLFF. The CDR3 DNA reads as TGCAGCGTTGAAGATCAAAGAGGGCCTAATGAAAAACTGTTTTTT.

This clone was detected once. The chain recombines TRBV5-8 with TRBJ2-6; a weak D match, TRBD1 (5 bases). Trimming took off 1 base at V and 0 bases at J, with 14 bases between the two ends. The CDR3 extends over 18 amino acids. The germline V gene encodes CDR1 SGHTS and CDR2 YDEGEE. Here the CDR3 reads CASSLRRTSLSGANVLTF. The CDR3 nucleotides are TGTGCCAGCAGCTTGCGTAGGACAAGCCTCTCTGGGGCCAACGTCCTGACTTTC.

The DNA of the CDR3 is TGTGCCAGCAGCTTGGATCAGGGCGACTATGGCTACACCTTC. Protein: CASSLDQGDYGYTF. This chain joins TRBV5-4 and TRBJ1-2; perhaps TRBD1 as D (5 bases). The CDR3 sequence is 14 residues long. V lost 0 bases, J lost 3 bases, and 9 bases lay in between. Germline CDR1 SGHNT, CDR2 YYREEE (reference sequence).